Following are 11 T cell receptor beta chains from one sample sequenced in a study of control samples from healthy donors and cancer patients (dated by TCRdb to 2018 to 2020). Libraries came from the immunoSEQ multiplex PCR assay. Entries here come from immuneACCESS through TCRdb and include only in-frame sequences with V and J called. Some clones fail to appear in such tables; in the studies checked, an unresolved V gene covers under half of the shortfall, and the cause of the remainder is unknown. The sample table records tens of thousands of clones; 89% of these occur just once. Under 7.5% of the sample is taken by the ten largest. The sequenced sample consisted of blood. These receptor sequences come from a man aged 50 or older in good health.

This chain uses TRBV11-1 with TRBJ2-3, with D tentatively TRBD2 (6 bases). Germline CDR1 reads SGHAT; CDR2 reads FQDESV (reference sequence). Between the trimmed V and J ends, which lost 5 bases and 2 bases, there was a span of 17 bases. CDR3 length equals 16 residues. The CDR3 reads CASSRGTGLHTDTQYF. DNA for the CDR3: TGTGCCAGCAGCCGAGGGACGGGACTCCACACAGATACGCAGTATTTT.

The V call is TRBV4-1, the J call TRBJ2-7, with a weak D call TRBD1 (5 bases). Trimming took 0 bases from V and 0 from J, leaving 15 bases between them. Germline V gene sequence: CDR1 MGHRA, CDR2 YSYEKL. CDR3 length: 17 amino acids. The CDR3 sequence is CASSQDLGAYFSYEQYF. The CDR3 DNA reads TGCGCCAGCAGCCAAGATCTAGGGGCTTATTTCTCCTACGAGCAGTACTTC.

The V gene is TRBV19, the J gene TRBJ1-1; no clear D. Trimming removed 7 bases at V and 1 base at J, with 13 bases between. The CDR3 runs 14 residues. The germline gives CDR1 LNHDA, CDR2 SQIVND (reference sequence). CDR3 nucleotide sequence: TGTGCCAGTACCACGGAGACATGGAACACTGAAGCTTTCTTT. This encodes CASTTETWNTEAFF.

The chain has TRBV11-2 and TRBJ1-1; no clear D. Germline-derived CDR1 and CDR2 are SGHAT and FQNNGV. The CDR3 has 15 amino acids. Trimming removed 2 bases at V and 2 bases at J, with 12 bases between. The CDR3 bases are TGTGCCAGCAGCTTAAGAGTAATGTCAAACACTGAAGCTTTCTTT. Translation: CASSLRVMSNTEAFF.

This rearrangement joins TRBV7-2 to TRBJ1-6; the D gene is possibly TRBD1 (5 bases). The V gene lost 3 bases and the J gene lost 11 bases, with 14 bases spanning the gap. Germline CDR1 is SGHTA and CDR2 is FQGNSA. The CDR3 consists of 14 residues. CDR3 amino acids: CASSFSGGDAPLHF. The DNA of the CDR3 is TGTGCCAGCAGCTTTTCTGGGGGGGATGCACCCCTCCACTTT.

The rearrangement links TRBV18 to TRBJ1-6, with 11 bases fitting TRBD1. After removal of 1 base from V and 10 bases from J, the junction contained 3 bases not matched to a gene. Germline-derived CDR1 and CDR2 are KGHSH and LQKENI. This CDR3 has 15 residues. CDR3 DNA sequence: TGTGCCAGCTCACCACGGGGACAGGGGGACTCACCCCTCCACTTT. Encoded protein: CASSPRGQGDSPLHF.

The rearrangement joins TRBV11-2 to TRBJ2-1, with 7 bases identical to TRBD1. CDR1 SGHAT and CDR2 FQNNGV come from the germline V gene. This CDR3 contains 16 residues. V was pared by 3 bases and J by 7 bases, with 12 bases of the junction left unmatched. CDR3 in DNA: TGTGCCAGCAGCTTCCAGGGGGACGCAGGGCGGAATGAGCAGTTCTTC. Encoded protein: CASSFQGDAGRNEQFF.

The rearrangement links TRBV7-9 to TRBJ1-4; 7 bases are shared with TRBD1. There are 15 residues in the CDR3. The V and J ends lost 5 bases and 8 bases, in that order; junction bases with no gene match: 11. The germline CDR1 and CDR2 sequences are SEHNR and FQNEAQ (reference sequence). The CDR3 region is CASSHNGQGEEKLFF. CDR3 nucleotides: TGTGCCAGCAGCCATAACGGGCAGGGGGAGGAAAAACTGTTTTTT.

The chain uses TRBV6-5 and TRBJ1-2, with 7 bases that match TRBD1. Germline V lookup: CDR1 MNHEY, CDR2 SVGAGI. J was trimmed by 2 bases and V by 10 bases; bases with no gene match: 4. The CDR3 spans 12 residues. The DNA for the CDR3 is TGTGCCACCACGGGACAGAACTATGGCTACACCTTC. It specifies CATTGQNYGYTF.

The chain employs TRBV19 and TRBJ1-5, with D tentatively TRBD1 (5 bases). The V end was cut by 6 bases, the J end by 0 bases, with 15 bases between. In germline, CDR1 is LNHDA, CDR2 SQIVND (reference sequence). There are 16 residues in the CDR3. The CDR3 is CASRSRGGNSNQPQHF. CDR3 sequence (DNA): TGTGCCAGTAGATCCCGGGGGGGGAATAGCAATCAGCCCCAGCATTTT. The full variable domain, completed using reference TRBV19 and TRBJ1-5, is DGGITQSPKYLFRKEGQNVTLSCEQNLNHDAMYWYRQDPGQGLRLIYYSQIVNDFQKGDIAEGYSVSREKKESFPLTVTSAQKNPTAFYLCASRSRGGNSNQPQHFGDGTRLSIL.

For this clone: Germline and junction disagree at one end, which may indicate a read error. This rearrangement joins TRBV7-7 to TRBJ2-5, with TRBD1 matching 9 bases. Germline V lookup: CDR1 SSHAT, CDR2 FNYEAQ (reference sequence). This CDR3 comprises 15 residues. CDR3 in amino acids: CASSLGDRARETQYF. The CDR3 nucleotides are TGTGCTAGCAGCTTGGGGGACAGGGCGCGGGAGACCCAGTACTTC.